The rows below give T cell receptor beta chains drawn from one sample of a study of OX40 agonist ivuxolimab in advanced cancers. This table comes from immunoSEQ multiplex PCR, and its TCRdb copy is limited to in-frame clones, with some not included. The sample carries some 72,000 clones, approximately 90% recorded once. The material was CD4+ or CD8+ T cells sorted from blood, obtained in a trial of the OX40 agonist ivuxolimab. The receptors come from an adult with an advanced solid tumor such as melanoma, head and neck, liver or kidney cancer. Each CDR3 is given with its conserved first and last residue. A D gene is named only where the DNA matches it firmly.

>14|-|TRBJ1-5|TRBV7-2
TGTGCCAGCAGCTTTTGGGGGGGCAATCAGCCCCAGCATTTT
CASSFWGGNQPQHF
>19|TRBD2|TRBJ2-5|TRBV11-2
TGTGCCAGCAGCTTAGGGTTGCAACTAGCGGGGGGGCCCACGGAGACCCAGTACTTC
CASSLGLQLAGGPTETQYF
>13|-|TRBJ2-7|TRBV7-3
TGTGCCAGCAGCTTAACGGACGGTGACGAGCAGTACTTC
CASSLTDGDEQYF
>17|-|TRBJ1-4|TRBV7-9
TGTGCCAGCAGCCCTCATACTTCGGACAGCAATGATGAAAAACTGTTTTTT
CASSPHTSDSNDEKLFF
>14|-|TRBJ1-2|TRBV9
TGTGCCAGCAGCTATCGGGTCACATGGGATGGCTACACCTTC
CASSYRVTWDGYTF
>19|TRBD2|TRBJ2-7|TRBV4-2
TGTGCCAGCAGCCAAGTTGGAGGTAGGACTAGCGGGGGGTCCTACGAGCAGTACTTC
CASSQVGGRTSGGSYEQYF
>19|-|TRBJ1-1|TRBV27
TGTGCCAGCAGTTTATCGGCCGGGTCCCACCTAACCGGGAACACTGAAGCTTTCTTT
CASSLSAGSHLTGNTEAFF
>15|TRBD2|TRBJ2-3|TRBV6-1
TGTGCCAGCAGTGAAGGGACTAGCGGGGGAGATACGCAGTATTTT
CASSEGTSGGDTQYF
>16|TRBD1|TRBJ2-2|TRBV7-8
TGTGCCAGCAGCTTAGAGGCAGGGGGCACCGCCGGGGAGCTGTTTTTT
CASSLEAGGTAGELFF
>16|-|TRBJ1-3|TRBV27
TGTGCCAGCAGTACCTTTAGGGGACAAAAAGGAAACACCATATATTTT
CASSTFRGQKGNTIYF
>19|-|TRBJ1-5|TRBV15
TGTGCCACCAGCGGAGACCTCAGGGCAGCCGCGAGGGGCAATCAGCCCCAGCATTTT
CATSGDLRAAARGNQPQHF
>14|-|TRBJ2-7|TRBV4-1
TGCGCCAGCAGCCAAGTAGGGGAAGGCGGGGAGCAGTACTTC
CASSQVGEGGEQYF
>15|-|TRBJ2-7|TRBV9
TGTGCCAGCAGCGGAGACACGTACTCCCCCTACGAGCAGTACTTC
CASSGDTYSPYEQYF